The 7 T cell receptor beta chains presented below share a single source sample, sequenced in a study of cytomegalovirus exposure and HLA in healthy donors. The PCR used 60 Vbeta and 13 Jbeta primers. Using immunoSEQ multiplex PCR, the repertoire was profiled, and TCRdb retains in-frame clones only, with some absent. Among tens of thousands of clones listed, approximately 70% were seen once. The sample comprised PBMCs. These receptors originate from a woman in her 50s in good health and CMV-seropositive.

The J gene is TRBJ2-2, the V gene TRBV5-6; perhaps TRBD1 as D (5 bases). The CDR3 loop spans 16 amino acids. Between the trimmed V and J ends, which lost 0 bases and 2 bases, there was a span of 11 bases. The V gene's germline CDR1 is SGHDT and CDR2 YYEEEE. The CDR3 nucleotides are TGTGCCAGCAGCTTGGGACAGACCATTAACACCGGGGAGCTGTTTTTT. As protein: CASSLGQTINTGELFF.

V usage is TRBV6-5 and J usage is TRBJ1-2; D is undetermined. The CDR3 has 11 residues. The germline gives CDR1 MNHEY, CDR2 SVGAGI. The V gene lost 6 bases and the J gene lost 7 bases, with 9 bases spanning the gap. The CDR3 loop reads CASSAEGGYTF. In nucleotides, the CDR3 is TGTGCCAGCAGCGCAGAGGGTGGCTACACCTTC.

The chain has TRBV9 and TRBJ2-3, with TRBD1 as a possible D gene (6 bases). The CDR3 contains 14 residues. Trimming removed 2 bases at V and 5 bases at J, with 12 bases between. CDR1 and CDR2 (germline): SGDLS, YYNGEE. The CDR3: CASSVSGVEDTQYF. Here the CDR3 DNA reads TGTGCCAGCAGCGTTTCAGGGGTGGAAGATACGCAGTATTTT.

The rearrangement joins TRBV15 to TRBJ2-1; D is uncertain. Germline-derived CDR1 and CDR2 are LNHNV and YYDKDF (reference sequence). V lost 9 bases to trimming and J lost 0 bases, with 12 bases between them. The CDR3 is made up of 14 amino acids. The chain's CDR3 is CATGTVVSYNEQFF. CDR3 bases: TGTGCCACTGGTACTGTCGTCTCCTACAATGAGCAGTTCTTC.

CDR3 nucleotides: TGTGCCAGTAGTAATCCCACAGGGATTTATAGCAATCAGCCCCAGCATTTT. Protein product: CASSNPTGIYSNQPQHF. J is TRBJ1-5 and V is TRBV19; TRBD1 might be the D (6 bases). The germline V gene encodes CDR1 LNHDA and CDR2 SQIVND (reference sequence). The CDR3 extends over 17 amino acids. Trimming removed 4 bases from V and 0 bases from J, with 16 bases in between.

This chain uses TRBV2 with TRBJ2-4, with 8 positions matching TRBD2. CDR3 length: 12 amino acids. V lost 8 bases and J lost 6; bases outside the gene matches: 3. CDR1 is SNHLY and CDR2 is FYNNEI in the germline V gene. CDR3 in amino acids: CASRAGGNIQYF. The CDR3 DNA follows: TGTGCCAGCCGGGCGGGAGGAAACATTCAGTACTTC. Supplemented by reference TRBV2 and TRBJ2-4, the full variable domain reads EPEVTQTPSHQVTQMGQEVILRCVPISNHLYFYWYRQILGQKVEFLVSFYNNEISEKSEIFDDQFSVERPDGSNFTLKIRSTKLEDSAMYFCASRAGGNIQYFGAGTRLSVL.

The chain carries TRBV27 and TRBJ1-1; D unresolved. The germline V gene encodes CDR1 MNHEY and CDR2 SMNVEV (reference sequence). V was cut by 6 bases and J by 1 base, with 9 bases left in between. The CDR3 totals 13 residues. DNA for the CDR3: TGTGCCAGCAGACTCACAGAGAACACTGAAGCTTTCTTT. It specifies CASRLTENTEAFF.